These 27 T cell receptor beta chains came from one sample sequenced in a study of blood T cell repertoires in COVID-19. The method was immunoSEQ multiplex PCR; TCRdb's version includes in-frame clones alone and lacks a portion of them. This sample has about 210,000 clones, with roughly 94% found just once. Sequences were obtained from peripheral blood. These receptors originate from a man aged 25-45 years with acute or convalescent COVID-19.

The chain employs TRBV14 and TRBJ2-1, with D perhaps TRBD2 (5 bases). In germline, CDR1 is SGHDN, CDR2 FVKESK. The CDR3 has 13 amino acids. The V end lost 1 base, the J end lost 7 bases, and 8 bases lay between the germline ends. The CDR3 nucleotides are TGTGCCAGCAGCCAAGGAGGGTGGAATGAGCAGTTCTTC. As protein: CASSQGGWNEQFF.

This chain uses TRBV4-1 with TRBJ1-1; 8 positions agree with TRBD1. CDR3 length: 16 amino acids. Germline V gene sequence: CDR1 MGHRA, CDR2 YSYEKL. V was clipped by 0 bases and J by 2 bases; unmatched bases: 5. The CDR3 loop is CASSQDQTGVNTEAFF. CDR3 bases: TGCGCCAGCAGCCAAGATCAGACAGGGGTCAACACTGAAGCTTTCTTT.

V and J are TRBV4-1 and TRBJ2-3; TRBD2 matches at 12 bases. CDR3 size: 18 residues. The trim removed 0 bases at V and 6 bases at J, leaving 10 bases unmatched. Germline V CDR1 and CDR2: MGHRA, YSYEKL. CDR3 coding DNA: TGCGCCAGCAGCCAAGACCCCAGGACTAGCGGGGCTAGGGATACGCAGTATTTT. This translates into CASSQDPRTSGARDTQYF.

CDR3 in amino acids: CASSFLTSRGGDTQYF. CDR3 in DNA: TGTGCCAGCAGCTTCCTGACTAGCAGGGGAGGGGATACGCAGTATTTT. The gene calls are TRBV11-1 and TRBJ2-3; possibly TRBD2 for D (7 bases). Germline V CDR1 and CDR2: SGHAT, FQDESV (reference sequence). The CDR3 loop spans 16 amino acids. Trimming cost V 3 bases and J 6 bases, with 19 bases left between them.

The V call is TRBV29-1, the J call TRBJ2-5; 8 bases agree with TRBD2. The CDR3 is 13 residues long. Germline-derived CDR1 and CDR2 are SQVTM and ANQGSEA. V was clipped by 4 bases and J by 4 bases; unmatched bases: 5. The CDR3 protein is CSVGREGGETQYF. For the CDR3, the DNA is TGCAGCGTTGGACGGGAGGGGGGAGAGACCCAGTACTTC.

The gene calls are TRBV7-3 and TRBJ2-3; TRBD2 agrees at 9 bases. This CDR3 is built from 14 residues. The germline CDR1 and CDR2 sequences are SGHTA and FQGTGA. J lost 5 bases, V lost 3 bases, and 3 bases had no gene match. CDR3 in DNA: TGTGCCAGCAGCTTTAGCGGGAGTTTAGATACGCAGTATTTT. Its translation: CASSFSGSLDTQYF.

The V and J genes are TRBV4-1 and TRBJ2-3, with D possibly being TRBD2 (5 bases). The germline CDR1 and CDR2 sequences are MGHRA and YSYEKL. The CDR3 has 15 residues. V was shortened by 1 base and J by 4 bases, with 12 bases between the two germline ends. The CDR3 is CASSQGPGTADTQYF. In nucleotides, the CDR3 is TGCGCCAGCAGCCAAGGACCGGGAACTGCAGATACGCAGTATTTT.

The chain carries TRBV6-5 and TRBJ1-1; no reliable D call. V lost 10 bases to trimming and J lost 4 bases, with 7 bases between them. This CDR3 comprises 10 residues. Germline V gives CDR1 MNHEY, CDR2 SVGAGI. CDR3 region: CAIGVTEAFF. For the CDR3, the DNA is TGTGCCATCGGGGTCACTGAAGCTTTCTTT.

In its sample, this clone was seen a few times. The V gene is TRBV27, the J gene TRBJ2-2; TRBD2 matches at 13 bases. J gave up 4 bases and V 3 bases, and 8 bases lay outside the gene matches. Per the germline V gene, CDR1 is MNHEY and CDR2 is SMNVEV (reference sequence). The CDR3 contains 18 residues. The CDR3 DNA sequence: TGTGCCAGCAGTTTCCGGACTAGCGGGGGCGGACCCACCGGGGAGCTGTTTTTT. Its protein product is CASSFRTSGGGPTGELFF.

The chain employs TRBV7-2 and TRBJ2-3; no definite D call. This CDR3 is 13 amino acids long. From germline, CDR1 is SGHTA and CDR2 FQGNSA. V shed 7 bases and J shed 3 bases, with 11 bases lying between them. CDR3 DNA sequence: TGTGCCAGCACCCTCGGGTTAACAGATACGCAGTATTTT. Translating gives CASTLGLTDTQYF.

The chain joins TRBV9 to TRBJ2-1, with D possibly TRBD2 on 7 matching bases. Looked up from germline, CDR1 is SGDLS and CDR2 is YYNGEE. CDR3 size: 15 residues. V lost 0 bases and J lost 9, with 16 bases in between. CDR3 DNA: TGTGCCAGCAGCGTAGGAGGGGGGGCCATGGGTGAGCAGTTCTTC. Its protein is CASSVGGGAMGEQFF.

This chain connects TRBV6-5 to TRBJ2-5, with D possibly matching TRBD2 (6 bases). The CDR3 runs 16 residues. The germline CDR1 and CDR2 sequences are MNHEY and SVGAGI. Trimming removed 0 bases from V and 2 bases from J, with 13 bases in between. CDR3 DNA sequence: TGTGCCAGCAGTTACTCGTTGCGGGGAAGTCAAGAGACCCAGTACTTC. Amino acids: CASSYSLRGSQETQYF.

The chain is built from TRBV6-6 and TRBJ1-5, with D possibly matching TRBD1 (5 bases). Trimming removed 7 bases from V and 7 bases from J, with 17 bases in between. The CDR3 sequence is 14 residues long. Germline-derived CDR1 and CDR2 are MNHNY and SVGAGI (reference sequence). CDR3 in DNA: TGTGCCAGCACCCAAACTCCAGGGAACCAGCCCCAGCATTTT. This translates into CASTQTPGNQPQHF.

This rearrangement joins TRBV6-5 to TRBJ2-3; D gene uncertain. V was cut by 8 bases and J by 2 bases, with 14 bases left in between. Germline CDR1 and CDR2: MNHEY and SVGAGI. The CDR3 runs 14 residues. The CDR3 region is CASCRVPNTDTQYF. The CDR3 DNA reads TGTGCCAGCTGCCGGGTCCCCAACACAGATACGCAGTATTTT.

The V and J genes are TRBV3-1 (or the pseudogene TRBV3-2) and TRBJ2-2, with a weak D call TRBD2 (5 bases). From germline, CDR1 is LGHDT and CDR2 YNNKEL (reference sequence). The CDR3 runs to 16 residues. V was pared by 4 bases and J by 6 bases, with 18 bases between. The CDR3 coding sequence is TGTGCCAGCAGCCCTTTGGAGGTGGGGTTCTCCGGGGAGCTGTTTTTT. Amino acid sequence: CASSPLEVGFSGELFF.

CDR3 loop: CASFRDYIYNEQFF. DNA of the CDR3: TGTGCCAGCTTCCGGGACTATATCTACAATGAGCAGTTCTTC. The genes are TRBV6-5 and TRBJ2-1; 7 bases fit TRBD2. Unmatched junction bases numbered 7, after V lost 8 bases and J lost 3 bases. Per the germline V gene, CDR1 is MNHEY and CDR2 is SVGAGI. This CDR3 is 14 amino acids long.

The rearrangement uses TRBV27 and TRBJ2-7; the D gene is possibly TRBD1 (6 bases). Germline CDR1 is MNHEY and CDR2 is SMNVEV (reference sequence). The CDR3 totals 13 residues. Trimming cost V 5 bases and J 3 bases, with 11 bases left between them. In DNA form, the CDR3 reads TGTGCCAGCAGTCTAACAGGGCGCTACGAGCAGTACTTC. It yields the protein CASSLTGRYEQYF.

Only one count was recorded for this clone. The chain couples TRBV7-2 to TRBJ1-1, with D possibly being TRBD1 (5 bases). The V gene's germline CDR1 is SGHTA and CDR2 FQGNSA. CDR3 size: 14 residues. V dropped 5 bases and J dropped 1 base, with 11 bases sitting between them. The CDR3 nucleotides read TGTGCCAGCAGCCAGCAGGGTGGGAACACTGAAGCTTTCTTT. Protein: CASSQQGGNTEAFF.

The CDR3 here is CASSQGPGNIQYF. For the CDR3, the DNA is TGTGCCAGCAGCCAAGGTCCAGGAAACATTCAGTACTTC. The J gene is TRBJ2-4, the V gene TRBV3-1 (or the pseudogene TRBV3-2); D ambiguous. The CDR3 extends over 13 amino acids. Trimming pared 1 base from V and 6 bases from J, leaving 7 bases between. Per germline, CDR1 LGHDT and CDR2 YNNKEL (reference sequence).

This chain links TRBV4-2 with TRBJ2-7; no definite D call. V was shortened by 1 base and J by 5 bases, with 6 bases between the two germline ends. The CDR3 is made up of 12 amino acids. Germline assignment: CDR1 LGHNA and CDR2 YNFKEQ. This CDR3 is CASSQGPNEQYF. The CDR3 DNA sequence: TGTGCCAGCAGCCAAGGTCCCAACGAGCAGTACTTC.

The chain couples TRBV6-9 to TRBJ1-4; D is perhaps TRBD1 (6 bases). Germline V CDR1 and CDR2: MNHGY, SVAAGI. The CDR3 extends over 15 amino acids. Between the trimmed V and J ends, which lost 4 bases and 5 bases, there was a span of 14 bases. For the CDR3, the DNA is TGTGCCAGCAGTTCAGACAGGACCTCGAATGAAAAACTGTTTTTT. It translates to CASSSDRTSNEKLFF.

CDR3 bases: TGTGCCAGCAGCTTAGCGGAGTTTTCACCCCTCCACTTT. Its protein is CASSLAEFSPLHF. V and J are TRBV7-9 and TRBJ1-6; no definite D call. Germline CDR1 SEHNR, CDR2 FQNEAQ (reference sequence). This CDR3 region has 13 residues. The ends were cut back, 0 bases at V and 9 bases at J, with 6 bases in the middle. Together with reference TRBV7-9 and TRBJ1-6, the CDR3 gives the full variable domain: DTGVSQNPRHKITKRGQNVTFRCDPISEHNRLYWYRQTLGQGPEFLTYFQNEAQLEKSRLLSDRFSAERPKGSFSTLEIQRTEQGDSAMYLCASSLAEFSPLHFGNGTRLTVT.

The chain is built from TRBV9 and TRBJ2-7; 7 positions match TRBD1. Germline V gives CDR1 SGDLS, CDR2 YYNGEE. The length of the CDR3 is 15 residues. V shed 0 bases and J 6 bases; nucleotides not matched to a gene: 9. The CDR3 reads CASSVDWQGDGEQYF. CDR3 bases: TGTGCCAGCAGCGTAGACTGGCAGGGGGATGGCGAGCAGTACTTC.

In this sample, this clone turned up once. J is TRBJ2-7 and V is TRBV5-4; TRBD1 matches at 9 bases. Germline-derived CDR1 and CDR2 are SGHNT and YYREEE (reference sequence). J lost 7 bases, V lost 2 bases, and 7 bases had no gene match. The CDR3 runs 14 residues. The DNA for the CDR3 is TGTGCCAGCAGCTTAGGGACAGGGCCTTTGGAGCAGTACTTC. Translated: CASSLGTGPLEQYF.

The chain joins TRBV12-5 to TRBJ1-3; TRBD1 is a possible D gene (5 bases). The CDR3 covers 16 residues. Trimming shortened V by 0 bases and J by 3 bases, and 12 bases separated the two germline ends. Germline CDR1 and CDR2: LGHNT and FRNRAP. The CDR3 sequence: CASGLVRLGVGNTIYF. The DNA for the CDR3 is TGTGCTAGTGGTTTGGTACGGTTAGGGGTTGGAAACACCATATATTTT.

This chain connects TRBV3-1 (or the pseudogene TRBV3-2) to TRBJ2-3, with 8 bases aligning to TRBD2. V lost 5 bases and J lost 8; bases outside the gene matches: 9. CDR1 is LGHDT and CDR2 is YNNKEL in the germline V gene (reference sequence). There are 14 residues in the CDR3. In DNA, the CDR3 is TGTGCCAGCAGCGGGACTAGTCAGGGTGTTACGCAGTATTTT. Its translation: CASSGTSQGVTQYF.

CDR3 sequence: CASRPDRRGTYEQYF. The CDR3 DNA reads TGTGCCAGCAGACCCGACCGGCGGGGTACCTACGAGCAGTACTTC. The chain recombines TRBV6-6 with TRBJ2-7; possible D gene TRBD2, 6 bases. V lost 6 bases to trimming and J lost 2 bases, with 17 bases between them. The CDR3 length is 15 residues. Germline values: CDR1 MNHNY, CDR2 SVGAGI (reference sequence).